This T cell receptor beta chain was captured in a study of graft-versus-host responses after intestinal transplantation. Across the whole study: Every recipient underwent anti-thymocyte globulin induction, then tacrolimus and steroids for approximately three years.

Study results and limitations: Present in recipient marrow, GvH clones included some that appeared first in ileum or blood. High graft-versus-host to host-versus-graft T cell clonal ratios marked allografts of patients with graft-donor macrochimerism.

As regards this clone: Its antigen is unidentified.

Generated by immunoSEQ multiplex PCR, the TCRdb table keeps only in-frame clones and is missing some. The data hold about 29,000 clones, with 87% observed a single time. Trimming shortened V by 8 bases and J by 3 bases, and 17 bases separated the two germline ends. The CDR3 extends over 13 amino acids. Germline CDR1 SQVTM, CDR2 ANQGSEA. The sequencing here drew on PBMCs, taken roughly 68 weeks after intestinal transplantation. The chain uses TRBV29-1 and TRBJ2-7; maybe TRBD1 (5 bases). This sequence originates from a human patient who received an intestinal transplant, so some T cells may come from the graft donor. The CDR3: CSTSGAGIYEQYF. Here the CDR3 DNA reads TGCAGCACCTCTGGGGCCGGAATCTACGAGCAGTACTTC.